The 18 T cell receptor beta chains given below trace back to one sample, sequenced in a study of ipilimumab plus nivolumab after autologous stem cell transplantation. Repertoires were generated with immunoSEQ multiplex PCR, while TCRdb's copy carries only in-frame clones and drops some. The table lists over 75,000 clones, approximately 83% of them singletons. Sequences were derived from PBMCs, sampled in a trial of ipilimumab plus nivolumab as post-transplant consolidation. These receptors were collected from a male donor with diffuse large B-cell lymphoma.

This clone has just a few counts. The CDR3 nucleotides are TGTGCCAGCACCCGGGACCATCCATCACTAGAGACCCAGTACTTC. Amino acids: CASTRDHPSLETQYF. The chain combines TRBV7-9 with TRBJ2-5; TRBD1 or TRBD2 may be the D gene (5 bases each). From germline, CDR1 is SEHNR and CDR2 FQNEAQ (reference sequence). The V end lost 7 bases, the J end lost 4 bases, and 19 bases lay between the germline ends. The CDR3 extends over 15 amino acids.

This clone was recorded a few times. The gene calls are TRBV14 and TRBJ2-5; 11 bases line up with TRBD2. The CDR3 is 16 amino acids. Per the germline V gene, CDR1 is SGHDN and CDR2 is FVKESK. Germline trimming cut 4 bases from V and 4 bases from J; bases unmatched to any gene: 8. The CDR3 DNA is TGTGCCAGCAGCCTTTCTGGACTAGCGGGTCGAGAGACCCAGTACTTC. Protein: CASSLSGLAGRETQYF.

The chain recombines TRBV6-1 with TRBJ2-5; maybe TRBD2 (7 bases). The CDR3 runs 13 residues. Per germline, CDR1 MNHNS and CDR2 SASEGT. Trimming shortened V by 6 bases and J by 4 bases, and 12 bases separated the two germline ends. The CDR3 here is CASRRGGVETQYF. DNA for the CDR3: TGTGCCAGCAGGAGGGGGGGAGTAGAGACCCAGTACTTC.

Notes on this clone: This specimen includes other DNA sequences encoding the same CDR3. V and J are TRBV5-1 and TRBJ2-5, with 8 positions matching TRBD1. Per the germline V gene, CDR1 is SGHRS and CDR2 is YFSETQ. The CDR3 totals 14 residues. V shed 2 bases, J shed 3 bases, and the junction held 3 bases outside the gene matches. The CDR3 spells CASSFGQGEETQYF. The DNA of the CDR3 is TGCGCCAGCAGCTTCGGACAGGGAGAAGAGACCCAGTACTTC.

This chain uses TRBV5-4 with TRBJ2-3; possibly TRBD1 for D (5 bases). The ends were cut back, 4 bases at V and 3 bases at J, with 15 bases in the middle. CDR1 SGHNT and CDR2 YYREEE come from the germline V gene (reference sequence). This CDR3 has 15 residues. The chain's CDR3 is CASSLDTTSTDTQYF. CDR3 nucleotide sequence: TGTGCCAGCAGCCTGGACACAACTTCTACAGATACGCAGTATTTT.

The chain carries TRBV7-2 and TRBJ2-7; the D gene is possibly TRBD1 (6 bases). Between the trimmed V and J ends, which lost 0 bases and 4 bases, there was a span of 13 bases. Germline CDR1 and CDR2: SGHTA and FQGNSA. The CDR3 is 15 amino acids. The CDR3 here is CASSLAPGQVYEQYF. The CDR3 nucleotides read TGTGCCAGCAGCTTAGCGCCGGGACAAGTATACGAGCAGTACTTC.

The rearrangement uses TRBV4-1 and TRBJ1-2; unclear D gene. CDR3 length: 16 residues. CDR1 and CDR2 (germline): MGHRA, YSYEKL. V was pared by 0 bases and J by 8 bases, with 19 bases between. The CDR3 region is CASSQDFQAMGSGYTF. In DNA, the CDR3 is TGCGCCAGCAGCCAAGATTTTCAGGCCATGGGTTCGGGCTACACCTTC.

This sequence joins TRBV19 and TRBJ2-2, with 12 bases identical to TRBD2. Unmatched junction bases numbered 6, after V lost 7 bases and J lost 3 bases. Germline loops: CDR1 LNHDA, CDR2 SQIVND (reference sequence). There are 16 residues in the CDR3. The CDR3 region is CASNRLAGGYTGELFF. The CDR3 nucleotides read TGTGCCAGTAACCGTCTAGCGGGGGGGTACACCGGGGAGCTGTTTTTT.

The chain recombines TRBV11-3 with TRBJ2-3; D could derive from TRBD1 or TRBD2 (6 bases each). The CDR3 consists of 17 residues. Germline V CDR1 and CDR2: SGHNT, YENEEA. Deletions cut 4 bases from V and 4 bases from J, with 21 bases between. The CDR3 nucleotides read TGTGCCAGCAGCTCCGGCGAGGGGGGTCTAGGGCCAGATACGCAGTATTTT. Protein: CASSSGEGGLGPDTQYF.

The rearrangement links TRBV27 to TRBJ2-2; D remains ambiguous. CDR3 size: 16 residues. CDR1 and CDR2 (germline): MNHEY, SMNVEV (reference sequence). Trimming stripped 2 bases from V and 0 bases from J, with 10 bases between. This CDR3 is CASSLTLPANTGELFF. The CDR3 DNA reads TGTGCCAGCAGTTTAACCCTACCCGCGAACACCGGGGAGCTGTTTTTT.

V usage is TRBV11-2 and J usage is TRBJ1-2; no definite D call. Trimming pared 3 bases from V and 6 bases from J, leaving 8 bases between. The CDR3 extends over 12 amino acids. Germline assignment: CDR1 SGHAT and CDR2 FQNNGV. The CDR3 DNA sequence: TGTGCCAGCAGCTTTGGCAGAGATGGCTACACCTTC. This encodes CASSFGRDGYTF.

The chain has TRBV7-9 and TRBJ2-5; 9 nucleotides line up with TRBD1. The V gene end was trimmed by 4 bases and the J gene end by 3 bases; junction bases not matched to a gene: 6. The CDR3 consists of 15 residues. CDR1 SEHNR and CDR2 FQNEAQ come from the germline V gene (reference sequence). The chain's CDR3 is CASSSRRTGEETQYF. CDR3 DNA sequence: TGTGCCAGCAGCTCCCGGCGGACAGGGGAAGAGACCCAGTACTTC.

V is TRBV5-4 and J is TRBJ2-2; 9 positions agree with TRBD1. J gave up 6 bases and V 4 bases, and 7 bases lay outside the gene matches. The germline CDR1 and CDR2 sequences are SGHNT and YYREEE (reference sequence). CDR3 size: 15 residues. The CDR3 here is CASSPRTGDSGELFF. CDR3 DNA: TGTGCCAGCAGCCCCCGGACAGGGGACTCCGGGGAGCTGTTTTTT.

The chain combines TRBV14 with TRBJ2-3; tentative D call: TRBD2 (6 bases). Trimming removed 0 bases from V and 1 base from J, with 8 bases in between. The CDR3 has 15 residues. Germline V CDR1 and CDR2: SGHDN, FVKESK. The CDR3 protein is CASSQEGLGTDTQYF. CDR3 nucleotides: TGTGCCAGCAGCCAAGAGGGACTCGGCACAGATACGCAGTATTTT.

The rearrangement links TRBV7-9 to TRBJ2-1, with D tentatively TRBD1 (6 bases). Germline CDR1 reads SEHNR; CDR2 reads FQNEAQ (reference sequence). CDR3 length: 12 amino acids. V was pared by 5 bases and J by 9 bases, with 11 bases between. The CDR3 DNA reads as TGTGCCAGCAGCGCCTCGACAGGTGAGCAGTTCTTC. Amino acid sequence: CASSASTGEQFF.

The V call is TRBV9, the J call TRBJ2-1, with D perhaps TRBD2 (5 bases). The CDR3 is 13 amino acids. Deletions cut 4 bases from V and 3 bases from J, with 8 bases between. Per the germline V gene, CDR1 is SGDLS and CDR2 is YYNGEE. The CDR3 nucleotides are TGTGCCAGCAGCCGAGCGGACTACAATGAGCAGTTCTTC. This gives the protein CASSRADYNEQFF.

This clone has only one observation. The chain links TRBV5-6 to TRBJ2-1; perhaps TRBD2 as D (7 bases). Trimming removed 1 base at V and 6 bases at J, with 11 bases between. CDR1 and CDR2 (germline): SGHDT, YYEEEE. The CDR3 spans 14 residues. CDR3 amino acids: CASSLRGGPNEQFF. In nucleotides, the CDR3 is TGTGCCAGCAGCTTGAGGGGGGGGCCCAATGAGCAGTTCTTC.

This clone has more than one count but fewer than ten. The chain is built from TRBV9 and TRBJ1-2; 11 bases map to TRBD1. CDR3 size: 15 residues. With V trimmed by 3 bases and J by 7 bases, 8 bases remained unmatched. Germline V gives CDR1 SGDLS, CDR2 YYNGEE. Here the CDR3 DNA reads TGTGCCAGCAGCGCAGGGACAGGGGGAATCGGTGGCTACACCTTC. Amino acid sequence: CASSAGTGGIGGYTF.